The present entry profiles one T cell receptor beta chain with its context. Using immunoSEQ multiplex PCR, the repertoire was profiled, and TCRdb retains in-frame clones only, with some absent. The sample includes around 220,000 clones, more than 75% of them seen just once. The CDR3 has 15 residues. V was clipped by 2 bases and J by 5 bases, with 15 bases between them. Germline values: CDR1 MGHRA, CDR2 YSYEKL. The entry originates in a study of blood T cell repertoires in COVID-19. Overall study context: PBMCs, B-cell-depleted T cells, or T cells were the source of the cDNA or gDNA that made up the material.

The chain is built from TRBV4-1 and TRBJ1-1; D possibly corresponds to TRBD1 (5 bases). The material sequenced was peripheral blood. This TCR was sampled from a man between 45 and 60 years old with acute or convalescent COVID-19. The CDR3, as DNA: TGCGCCAGCAGCCAACCCCACCAGGGCCTAACTGAAGCTTTCTTT. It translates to CASSQPHQGLTEAFF.